This T cell receptor beta chain came from a study of T cell responses to AZD1222 COVID-19 vaccine. General study points: Repertoire sampling was restricted to post-peak T cell response timepoints. A mostly white British donor set with more females was recruited, and clonal diversity was possibly underestimated. Distributed over spike, vaccine-associated CD4 TCRs predominated at 160-218 and 743-854. Baseline seropositivity characterized only a handful of AZD1222 recipients.

The ends lost 4 bases at V and 2 bases at J; junction bases unmatched: 11. CDR1 and CDR2 from the germline V gene are LGHNT and FRNRAP. This CDR3 is 16 amino acids long. The repertoire was sequenced with immunoSEQ multiplex PCR; TCRdb's copy has only in-frame clones and lacks some. The table has about 150,000 clones, approximately 89% seen once; the top ten hold about 1.8%. In this sample, this clone turned up a few times. Its matching antigen is unknown. The clonotype comes from an adult who received the AZD1222 COVID-19 vaccine. The rearrangement links TRBV12-5 to TRBJ2-7; 7 positions agree with TRBD1. The sample was peripheral blood, taken 28 days after the second AZD1222 dose. The CDR3 sequence: CASGSWTGGFAYEQYF. The CDR3, as DNA: TGTGCTAGTGGTTCATGGACAGGTGGTTTTGCCTACGAGCAGTACTTC. Drawing the rest from reference TRBV12-5 and TRBJ2-7, the complete variable domain is DARVTQTPRHKVTEMGQEVTMRCQPILGHNTVFWYRQTMMQGLELLAYFRNRAPLDDSGMPKDRFSAEMPDATLATLKIQPSEPRDSAVYFCASGSWTGGFAYEQYFGPGTRLTVT.